This TCR beta chain was captured by sequencing in a study of technical replicates of blood from a handful of donors. This CDR3 has 15 residues. Germline lookup yields CDR1 SGHTA and CDR2 FQGNSA. Deletions cut 2 bases from V and 1 base from J, with 10 bases between. Profiled with immunoSEQ multiplex PCR; TCRdb holds only in-frame clones, not every one. The repertoire has about 70,000 clones, 90% to 95% of them found once; the top ten carry around 4.5%. This sequence joins TRBV7-2 and TRBJ2-3; D is perhaps TRBD2 (6 bases). The clonotype was recovered from a human donor in good health. Some clones in this sample may be carry-over from other donors' samples. What was sequenced was PBMCs. CDR3 DNA sequence: TGTGCCAGCAGCTTAAGACTAGTGGGCACAGATACGCAGTATTTT. It is translated as CASSLRLVGTDTQYF.